The rows below give T cell receptor beta chains drawn from one sample of a study of regulatory T cells in long-lasting Graves disease. Via MiXCR, TCRdb re-called the multiplex PCR reads, giving one row per CDR3 protein. There are 390,000 or so distinct CDR3 sequences in the sample; roughly 24% occur only once, and approximately 30% lies in the top ten. The sample consisted of peripheral blood mononuclear cells (PBMCs), taken when the disease was refractory, from a patient treated with antithyroid drugs. Source of these receptors: a woman aged 40 to 49 with Graves disease. Both conserved end residues are part of each CDR3. D genes are given only for firm matches. Clone size is not always given. Where it is, it says once, few, many or a class for expanded clones.

d_gene: .
v_gene: TRBV25-1
abundance: .
j_gene: TRBJ2-2
CDR3aa: CASSDWSTGELFF
CDR3nt: TGTGCCAGCAGTGATTGGAGCACCGGGGAGCTGTTTTTT

d_gene: .
v_gene: TRBV20-1
abundance: once
j_gene: TRBJ2-2
CDR3aa: CSAAAPGDWTGELFF
CDR3nt: TGCAGTGCCGCCGCCCCGGGAGATTGGACCGGGGAGCTGTTTTTT

d_gene: .
v_gene: TRBV7-8
abundance: many
j_gene: TRBJ2-5
CDR3aa: CASSTAGRGETQYF
CDR3nt: TGTGCCAGCAGCACGGCCGGGCGGGGAGAGACCCAGTACTTC

d_gene: TRBD1
v_gene: TRBV12-3/TRBV12-4
abundance: many
j_gene: TRBJ2-7
CDR3aa: CASSARDRGSEQYF
CDR3nt: TGTGCCAGCAGTGCGCGGGACAGGGGTTCCGAGCAGTACTTC

d_gene: TRBD1
v_gene: TRBV6-2/TRBV6-3
abundance: few
j_gene: TRBJ1-2
CDR3aa: CASSYEGQGHGYTF
CDR3nt: TGTGCCAGCAGTTACGAAGGACAGGGGCATGGCTACACCTTC

d_gene: .
v_gene: TRBV6-2/TRBV6-3
abundance: .
j_gene: TRBJ2-2
CDR3aa: CASSHTAGLKGELFF
CDR3nt: TGTGCCAGCAGTCACACGGCCGGGTTGAAGGGGGAGCTGTTTTTT

d_gene: TRBD1
v_gene: TRBV2
abundance: many
j_gene: TRBJ1-4
CDR3aa: CASRATGGVEKLFF
CDR3nt: TGTGCCAGCAGAGCCACAGGGGGCGTTGAAAAACTGTTTTTT

d_gene: TRBD2
v_gene: TRBV6-1
abundance: many
j_gene: TRBJ2-7
CDR3aa: CASSERAGGSYEQYF
CDR3nt: TGTGCCAGCAGTGAACGAGCGGGAGGCTCCTACGAGCAGTACTTC

d_gene: TRBD1
v_gene: TRBV29-1
abundance: few
j_gene: TRBJ1-5
CDR3aa: CSVAGTGSPNQPQHF
CDR3nt: TGCAGCGTCGCCGGGACAGGGTCCCCCAATCAGCCCCAGCATTTT

d_gene: .
v_gene: TRBV2
abundance: many
j_gene: TRBJ2-5
CDR3aa: CASSEPGTRRETQYF
CDR3nt: TGTGCCAGCAGTGAGCCCGGGACCCGGAGAGAGACCCAGTACTTC

d_gene: .
v_gene: TRBV6-5
abundance: many
j_gene: TRBJ1-4
CDR3aa: CASSYSRAAEKLFF
CDR3nt: TGTGCCAGCAGTTACAGTCGTGCGGCGGAAAAACTGTTTTTT

d_gene: .
v_gene: TRBV6-1
abundance: .
j_gene: TRBJ1-5
CDR3aa: CASSNAGEGQPQHF
CDR3nt: TGTGCCAGCAGTAATGCAGGGGAGGGTCAGCCCCAGCATTTT

d_gene: TRBD1
v_gene: TRBV5-1
abundance: many
j_gene: TRBJ2-2
CDR3aa: CASSYRGVGELFF
CDR3nt: TGCGCCAGCAGCTACAGGGGGGTCGGGGAGCTGTTTTTT

d_gene: .
v_gene: TRBV11-2
abundance: many
j_gene: TRBJ2-7
CDR3aa: CASSHLQGRYEQYF
CDR3nt: TGTGCCAGCTCTCACCTCCAGGGGAGGTACGAGCAGTACTTC

d_gene: TRBD2
v_gene: TRBV20-1
abundance: .
j_gene: TRBJ2-4
CDR3aa: CSAYSGREAKNIQYF
CDR3nt: TGCAGTGCCTATAGCGGGAGGGAAGCCAAAAACATTCAGTACTTC

d_gene: TRBD2
v_gene: TRBV28
abundance: .
j_gene: TRBJ2-3
CDR3aa: CASRPISGADTQYF
CDR3nt: TGTGCCAGCAGGCCCATAAGCGGGGCAGATACGCAGTATTTT

d_gene: TRBD2
v_gene: TRBV2
abundance: once
j_gene: TRBJ2-1
CDR3aa: CASRRLAGGRDNEQFF
CDR3nt: TGTGCCAGCAGGAGACTAGCGGGGGGCCGGGACAATGAGCAGTTCTTC

d_gene: .
v_gene: TRBV29-1
abundance: many
j_gene: TRBJ1-4
CDR3aa: CSVTGNGNEKLFF
CDR3nt: TGCAGCGTTACAGGGAATGGAAATGAAAAACTGTTTTTT

d_gene: TRBD1
v_gene: TRBV20-1
abundance: few
j_gene: TRBJ2-7
CDR3aa: CSARDRGRDLYEQYF
CDR3nt: TGCAGTGCTAGGGACAGGGGGAGGGATCTCTACGAGCAGTACTTC

d_gene: .
v_gene: TRBV9
abundance: few
j_gene: TRBJ2-7
CDR3aa: CASSVRLHGSKSYEQYF
CDR3nt: TGTGCCAGCAGCGTAAGACTCCATGGGTCGAAATCCTACGAGCAGTACTTC

d_gene: .
v_gene: TRBV9
abundance: .
j_gene: TRBJ1-1
CDR3aa: CASSPRALGTEAFF
CDR3nt: TGTGCCAGCAGCCCCCGGGCCTTGGGCACTGAAGCTTTCTTT

d_gene: TRBD2
v_gene: TRBV11-2
abundance: .
j_gene: TRBJ2-3
CDR3aa: CASSSLLAGSDTQYF
CDR3nt: TGTGCCAGCAGCTCGCTACTAGCGGGATCTGATACGCAGTATTTT

d_gene: .
v_gene: TRBV5-1
abundance: .
j_gene: TRBJ1-4
CDR3aa: CASSLGPENEKLFF
CDR3nt: TGCGCCAGCAGCTTGGGCCCAGAAAATGAAAAACTGTTTTTT

d_gene: .
v_gene: TRBV6-4
abundance: .
j_gene: TRBJ1-5
CDR3aa: CASSDFGQNVQPQHF
CDR3nt: TGTGCCAGCAGTGACTTTGGACAGAATGTCCAGCCCCAGCATTTT

d_gene: .
v_gene: TRBV11-2
abundance: many
j_gene: TRBJ2-5
CDR3aa: CASSLDPSRGWETQYF
CDR3nt: TGTGCCAGCAGCTTAGATCCTAGTCGGGGTTGGGAGACCCAGTACTTC

d_gene: .
v_gene: TRBV7-9
abundance: few
j_gene: TRBJ2-7
CDR3aa: CASSLVGPIYEQYF
CDR3nt: TGTGCCAGCAGCTTAGTTGGACCGATCTACGAGCAGTACTTC

d_gene: .
v_gene: TRBV2
abundance: many
j_gene: TRBJ2-7
CDR3aa: CASSPGPLYEQYF
CDR3nt: TGTGCCAGCAGTCCAGGGCCCCTATACGAGCAGTACTTC

d_gene: .
v_gene: TRBV28
abundance: many
j_gene: TRBJ2-5
CDR3aa: CASNTLPETQYF
CDR3nt: TGTGCCAGCAATACCCTTCCGGAGACCCAGTACTTC

d_gene: .
v_gene: TRBV19
abundance: .
j_gene: TRBJ1-5
CDR3aa: CASSILGWGSNQPQHF
CDR3nt: TGTGCCAGTAGTATCCTCGGGTGGGGTAGCAATCAGCCCCAGCATTTT

d_gene: .
v_gene: TRBV20-1
abundance: .
j_gene: TRBJ2-7
CDR3aa: CSARDVGGYEQYF
CDR3nt: TGCAGTGCTAGAGATGTAGGGGGATACGAGCAGTACTTC

d_gene: .
v_gene: TRBV6-1
abundance: many
j_gene: TRBJ1-5
CDR3aa: CASSGTGTQHF
CDR3nt: TGTGCCAGCAGTGGAACCGGGACCCAGCATTTT

d_gene: .
v_gene: TRBV27
abundance: few
j_gene: TRBJ2-7
CDR3aa: CASKARGYFYEQYF
CDR3nt: TGTGCCAGCAAGGCTAGAGGATACTTCTACGAGCAGTACTTC